This TCR beta chain emerged from a study of human T cells and chemical hapten exposure. Trimming at V came to 4 bases and at J to 9 bases, leaving 14 bases not matched to a gene. CDR1 is KGHSH and CDR2 is LQKENI in the germline V gene. The length of the CDR3 is 15 residues. Sample time point: patch test 1, 2 weeks after DPC sensitization. Treatment given: therapeutic diphenylcyclopropenone sensitization with weekly scalp DPC. Using its own MiXCR run on the RACE reads, TCRdb lists one record per CDR3 protein. The profile shows around 50,000 distinct CDR3 sequences, less than 9.5% of them singletons. The sample holds many counts of this clonotype.

V usage is TRBV18 and J usage is TRBJ2-7, with 8 bases fitting TRBD1. The source of this sequence is a woman aged 50 to 65 with alopecia areata. Some clones in this sample may be carry-over from other donors' samples. The sample consisted of whole blood, taken in connection with sensitization to the hapten diphenylcyclopropenone (DPC). The CDR3 sequence is CASSLGQDLLRGQYF. The CDR3, as DNA: TGTGCCAGCTCACTGGGACAGGACCTCCTACGAGGGCAGTACTTC.